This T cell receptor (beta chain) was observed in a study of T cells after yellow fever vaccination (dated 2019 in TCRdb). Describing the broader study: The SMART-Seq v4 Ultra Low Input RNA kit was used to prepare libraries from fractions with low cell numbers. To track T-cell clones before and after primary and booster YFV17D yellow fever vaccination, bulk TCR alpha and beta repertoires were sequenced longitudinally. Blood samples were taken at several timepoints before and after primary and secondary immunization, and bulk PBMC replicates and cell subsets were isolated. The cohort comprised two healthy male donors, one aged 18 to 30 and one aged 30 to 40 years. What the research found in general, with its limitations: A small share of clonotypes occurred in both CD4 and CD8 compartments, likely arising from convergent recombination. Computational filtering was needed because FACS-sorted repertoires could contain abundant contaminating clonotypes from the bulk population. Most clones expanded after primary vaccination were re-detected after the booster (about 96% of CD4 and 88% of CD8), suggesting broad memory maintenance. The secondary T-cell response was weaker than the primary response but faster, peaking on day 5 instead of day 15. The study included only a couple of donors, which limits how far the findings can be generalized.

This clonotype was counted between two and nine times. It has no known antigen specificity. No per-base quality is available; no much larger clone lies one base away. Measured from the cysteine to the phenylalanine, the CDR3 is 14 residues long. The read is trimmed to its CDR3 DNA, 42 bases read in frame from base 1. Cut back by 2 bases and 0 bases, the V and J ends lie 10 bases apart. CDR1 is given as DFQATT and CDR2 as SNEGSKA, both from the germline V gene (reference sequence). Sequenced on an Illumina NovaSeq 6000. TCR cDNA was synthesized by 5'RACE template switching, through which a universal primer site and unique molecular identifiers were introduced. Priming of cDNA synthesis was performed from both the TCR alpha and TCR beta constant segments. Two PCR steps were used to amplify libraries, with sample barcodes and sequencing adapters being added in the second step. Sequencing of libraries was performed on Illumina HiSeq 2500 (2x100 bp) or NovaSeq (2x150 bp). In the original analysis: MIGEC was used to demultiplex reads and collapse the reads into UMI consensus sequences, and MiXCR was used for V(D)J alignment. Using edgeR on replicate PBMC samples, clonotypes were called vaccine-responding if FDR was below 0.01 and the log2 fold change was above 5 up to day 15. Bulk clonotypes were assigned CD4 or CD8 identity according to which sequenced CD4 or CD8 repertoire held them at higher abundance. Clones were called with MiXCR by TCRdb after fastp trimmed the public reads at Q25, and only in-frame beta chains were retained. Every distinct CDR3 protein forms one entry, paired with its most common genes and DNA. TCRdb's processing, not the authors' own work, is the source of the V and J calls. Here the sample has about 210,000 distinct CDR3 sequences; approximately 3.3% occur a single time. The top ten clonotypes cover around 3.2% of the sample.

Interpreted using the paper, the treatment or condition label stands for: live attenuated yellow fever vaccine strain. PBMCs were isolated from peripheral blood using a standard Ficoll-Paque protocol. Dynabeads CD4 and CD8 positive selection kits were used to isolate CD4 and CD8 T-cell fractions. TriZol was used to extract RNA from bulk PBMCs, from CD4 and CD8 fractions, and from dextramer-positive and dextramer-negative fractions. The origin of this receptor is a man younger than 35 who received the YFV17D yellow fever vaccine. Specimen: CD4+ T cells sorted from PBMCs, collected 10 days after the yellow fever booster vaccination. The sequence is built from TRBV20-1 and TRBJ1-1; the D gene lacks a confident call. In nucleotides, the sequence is TGCAGTGCTAGATCTCCAGGCGTGAACACTGAAGCTTTCTTT. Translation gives CSARSPGVNTEAFF.